These 6 T cell receptor beta chains share one sample of origin, sequenced in a study of beta chain features in type 1 diabetes. Sequenced material consisted of expressed TCRB transcripts (all of the isolated RNA was reverse transcribed). This table comes from immunoSEQ multiplex PCR, and its TCRdb copy is limited to in-frame clones, with some not included. Altogether about 150,000 clones are present, 11% being singletons, with the ten largest covering roughly 1.9%. Sequenced material: central memory CD4+ T cells from blood. These receptors all come from a man between 18 and 35 years old in good health.

This clone was picked up a small number of times. The DNA of the CDR3 is TGTGCCAGCAGCCCCCACGGCTCTGAAGCTTTCTTT. This encodes CASSPHGSEAFF. The chain joins TRBV7-2 to TRBJ1-1; D gene unclear. Trimming shortened V by 5 bases and J by 6 bases, and 10 bases separated the two germline ends. Germline V gene lookup returns CDR1 SGHTA and CDR2 FQGNSA. This CDR3 is built from 12 residues.

This clone was detected once. This rearrangement joins TRBV28 to TRBJ2-3; D gene ambiguous. The CDR3 consists of 12 residues. CDR1 is MDHEN, CDR2 SYDVKM, per germline. The V and J ends lost 7 bases and 6 bases respectively, with 11 bases between them. CDR3 region: CASTTVGDTQYF. CDR3 sequence (DNA): TGTGCCAGCACCACCGTTGGGGATACGCAGTATTTT.

The rearrangement links TRBV27 to TRBJ1-6; D not resolved. The CDR3 totals 15 residues. Trimming took 3 bases from V and 0 from J, leaving 6 bases between them. Per the germline V gene, CDR1 is MNHEY and CDR2 is SMNVEV (reference sequence). CDR3 region: CASSFLSSYNSPLHF. In nucleotides, the CDR3 is TGTGCCAGCAGTTTCCTGAGCTCCTATAATTCACCCCTCCACTTT.

This chain joins TRBV13 and TRBJ2-1, with 10 bases identical to TRBD2. The CDR3 consists of 18 residues. With 2 bases clipped from V and 7 bases from J, the junction kept 14 bases outside the gene matches. In germline, CDR1 is PRHDT, CDR2 FYEKMQ (reference sequence). CDR3 DNA sequence: TGTGCCAGCAGCTTAAGCGCTAGCGGGAGTTTGTCGCGAAATGAGCAGTTCTTC. This sequence encodes CASSLSASGSLSRNEQFF.

The V gene is TRBV4-3, the J gene TRBJ1-5, with D perhaps matching TRBD1 (5 bases). This CDR3 is built from 15 residues. V lost 1 base and J 8 bases, leaving 15 bases between the germline ends. Germline loops: CDR1 LGHNA, CDR2 YSLEER. The CDR3 spells CASSQGVQGMEPQHF. The CDR3 DNA is TGCGCCAGCAGCCAAGGGGTTCAGGGAATGGAGCCCCAGCATTTT.

This clone was counted between two and nine times. This specimen includes other DNA sequences encoding the same CDR3. This chain joins TRBV9 and TRBJ1-1; D is undetermined. The CDR3 extends over 13 amino acids. V dropped 3 bases and J dropped 2 bases, with 8 bases sitting between them. The germline gives CDR1 SGDLS, CDR2 YYNGEE. As DNA, the CDR3 is TGTGCCAGCAGCGCCCACAGTAACACTGAAGCTTTCTTT. Translated, it gives CASSAHSNTEAFF.